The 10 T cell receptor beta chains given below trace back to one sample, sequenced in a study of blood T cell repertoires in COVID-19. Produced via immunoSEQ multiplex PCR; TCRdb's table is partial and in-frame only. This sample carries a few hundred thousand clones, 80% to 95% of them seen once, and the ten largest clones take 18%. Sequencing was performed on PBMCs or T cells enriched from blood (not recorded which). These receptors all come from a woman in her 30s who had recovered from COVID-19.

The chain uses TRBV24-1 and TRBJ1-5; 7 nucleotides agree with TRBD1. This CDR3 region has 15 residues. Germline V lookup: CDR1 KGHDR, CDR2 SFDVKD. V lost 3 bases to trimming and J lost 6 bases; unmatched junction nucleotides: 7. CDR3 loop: CATSDTGQAGQPQHF. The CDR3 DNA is TGTGCCACCAGTGATACAGGACAGGCCGGTCAGCCCCAGCATTTT.

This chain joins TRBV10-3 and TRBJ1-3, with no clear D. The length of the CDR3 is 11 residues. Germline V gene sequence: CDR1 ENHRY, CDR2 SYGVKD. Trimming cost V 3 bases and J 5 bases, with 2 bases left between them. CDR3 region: CAISDRNTIYF. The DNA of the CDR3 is TGTGCCATCAGTGACAGAAACACCATATATTTT.

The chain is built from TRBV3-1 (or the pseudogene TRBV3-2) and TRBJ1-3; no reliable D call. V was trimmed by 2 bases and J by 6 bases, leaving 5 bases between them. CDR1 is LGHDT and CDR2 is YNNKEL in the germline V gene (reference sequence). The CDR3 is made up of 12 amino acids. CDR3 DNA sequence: TGTGCCAGCAGCCAAACTCTAAACACCATATATTTT. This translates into CASSQTLNTIYF.

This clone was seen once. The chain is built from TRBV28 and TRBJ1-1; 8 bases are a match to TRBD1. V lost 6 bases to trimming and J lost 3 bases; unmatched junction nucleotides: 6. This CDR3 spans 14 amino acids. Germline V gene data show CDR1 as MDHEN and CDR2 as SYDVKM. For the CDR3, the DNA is TGTGCCAGCAGCCCCGACAGGGGAGACACTGAAGCTTTCTTT. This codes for CASSPDRGDTEAFF.

The CDR3 DNA is TGTGCCAGCAGTTTGGGAGACCAATACGAGCAGTACTTC. Protein: CASSLGDQYEQYF. The J gene is TRBJ2-7, the V gene TRBV27, with D possibly TRBD2 on 5 matching bases. This CDR3 comprises 13 residues. The germline gives CDR1 MNHEY, CDR2 SMNVEV (reference sequence). Trimming shortened V by 3 bases and J by 4 bases, and 10 bases separated the two germline ends.

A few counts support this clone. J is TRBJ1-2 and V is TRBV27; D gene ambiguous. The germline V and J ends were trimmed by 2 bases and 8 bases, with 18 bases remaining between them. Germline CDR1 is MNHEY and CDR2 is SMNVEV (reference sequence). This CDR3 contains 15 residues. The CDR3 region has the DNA TGTGCCAGCAGTTTAAGCAACGAAGTAGCGGGCGGCTACACCTTC. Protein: CASSLSNEVAGGYTF.

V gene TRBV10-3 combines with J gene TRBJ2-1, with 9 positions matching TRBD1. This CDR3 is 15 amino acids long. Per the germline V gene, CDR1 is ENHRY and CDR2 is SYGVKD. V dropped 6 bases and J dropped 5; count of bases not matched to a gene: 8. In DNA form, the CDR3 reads TGTGCCATCAGAGGCGGGACAGGGTTAAACAATGAGCAGTTCTTC. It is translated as CAIRGGTGLNNEQFF.

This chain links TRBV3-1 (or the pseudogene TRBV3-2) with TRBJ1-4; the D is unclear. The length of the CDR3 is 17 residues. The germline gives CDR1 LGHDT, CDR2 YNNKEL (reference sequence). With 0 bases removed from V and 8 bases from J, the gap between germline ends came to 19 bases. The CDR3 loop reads CASSQEMGEKRREKLFF. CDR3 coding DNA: TGTGCCAGCAGCCAAGAAATGGGTGAGAAGAGGCGGGAAAAACTGTTTTTT.

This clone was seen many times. CDR3 DNA sequence: TGCGCCAGCAGTTGGGATAGCAGGGGATGGACCTACGAGCAGTACTTC. Protein: CASSWDSRGWTYEQYF. The rearrangement links TRBV23-1 to TRBJ2-7; D may be TRBD1 (6 bases). TRBV23-1 is given ORF status, its function remaining uncertain. Trimming removed 5 bases at V and 2 bases at J, with 19 bases between. The CDR3 is made up of 16 amino acids.

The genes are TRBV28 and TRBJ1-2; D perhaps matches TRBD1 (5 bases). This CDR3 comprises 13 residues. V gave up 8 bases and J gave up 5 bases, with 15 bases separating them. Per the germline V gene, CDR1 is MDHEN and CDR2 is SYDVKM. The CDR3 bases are TGTGCCAGCGCCCCGGGGGGTGCATATGGCTACACCTTC. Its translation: CASAPGGAYGYTF.